The rows below give T cell receptor beta chains drawn from one sample of a study of CD8 T cells in Susac syndrome. TCRdb re-called the immunoSEQ multiplex PCR reads with MiXCR, one entry per CDR3 protein. This sample carries 250,000 to 300,000 distinct CDR3 sequences, about 85% of them seen once, and the ten largest clones take 0.11%. The material sequenced was CD8+ T cells from PBMCs. The receptors were gathered from a human donor with multiple sclerosis. CDR3s include the opening cysteine and the closing phenylalanine or tryptophan. Each record gives: D gene, V gene, clone size, J gene, CDR3 protein, CDR3 DNA. D genes are given only for firm matches. Clone size appears in some rows only: once, few, many, or a class for an expanded clone.

.,TRBV11-2,.,TRBJ1-1,CASSSGRHEAFF,TGTGCCAGCAGCTCGGGACGGCATGAAGCTTTCTTT
.,TRBV7-9,.,TRBJ2-3,CASSFQSTDTQYF,TGTGCCAGCAGCTTTCAATCCACAGATACGCAGTATTTT
TRBD1,TRBV9,.,TRBJ1-2,CASSELEGQSYGYTF,TGTGCCAGCAGTGAACTGGAGGGACAGTCCTATGGCTACACCTTC
TRBD1,TRBV7-9,.,TRBJ1-2,CASSSTGTAPNYGYTF,TGTGCCAGCAGCTCAACCGGGACAGCCCCCAACTATGGCTACACCTTC
.,TRBV9,.,TRBJ2-4,CASSVGGLGGRNIQYF,TGTGCCAGCAGCGTAGGAGGGCTGGGGGGGCGCAACATTCAGTACTTC
.,TRBV15,.,TRBJ2-1,CATSSHSYNEQFF,TGTGCCACCAGCAGCCACAGCTACAATGAGCAGTTCTTC
TRBD1,TRBV6-4,.,TRBJ1-2,CASSDSVGGFSYGYTF,TGTGCCAGCAGTGACTCTGTAGGGGGCTTCAGCTATGGCTACACCTTC
.,TRBV27,.,TRBJ2-1,CASTPGSRAYNEQFF,TGTGCCAGCACCCCCGGGAGTAGAGCCTACAATGAGCAGTTCTTC
.,TRBV14,.,TRBJ2-7,CASSPSSDHEQYF,TGTGCCAGCAGCCCTTCTAGCGACCACGAGCAGTACTTC
TRBD1,TRBV5-6,.,TRBJ1-2,CASSSGTAKFGYTF,TGTGCCAGCAGCTCTGGGACAGCGAAGTTCGGCTACACCTTC
TRBD1,TRBV18,.,TRBJ1-1,CASSPGTDTEAFF,TGTGCCAGCTCACCAGGGACAGACACTGAAGCTTTCTTT
TRBD1,TRBV27,.,TRBJ2-5,CASSPQRGRETQYF,TGTGCCAGCAGTCCGCAGAGGGGGCGGGAGACCCAGTACTTC
.,TRBV7-9,.,TRBJ1-5,CASSKGEINQPQHF,TGTGCCAGCAGCAAGGGGGAGATTAATCAGCCCCAGCATTTT
.,TRBV27,.,TRBJ2-7,CASSAPYEQYF,TGTGCCAGCAGTGCTCCCTACGAGCAGTACTTC
TRBD1,TRBV9,few,TRBJ2-2,CASSVGQGNTGELFF,TGTGCCAGCAGCGTAGGACAGGGGAACACCGGGGAGCTGTTTTTT